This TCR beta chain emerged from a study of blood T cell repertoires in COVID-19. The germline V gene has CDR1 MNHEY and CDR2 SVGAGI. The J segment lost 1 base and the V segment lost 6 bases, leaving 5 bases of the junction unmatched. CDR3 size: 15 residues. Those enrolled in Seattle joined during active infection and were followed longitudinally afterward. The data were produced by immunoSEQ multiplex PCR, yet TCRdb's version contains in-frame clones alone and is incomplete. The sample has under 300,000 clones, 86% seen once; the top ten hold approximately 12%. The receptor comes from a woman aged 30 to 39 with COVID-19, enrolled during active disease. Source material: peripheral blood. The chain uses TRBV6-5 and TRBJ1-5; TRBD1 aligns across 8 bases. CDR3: CASRRTGKSNQPQHF. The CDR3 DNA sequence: TGTGCCAGCAGACGGACAGGGAAGAGCAATCAGCCCCAGCATTTT.